The following is a TCR beta chain sequence with its context. What it recognizes is unknown. V dropped 2 bases and J dropped 4; count of bases not matched to a gene: 7. This CDR3 comprises 16 residues. Germline CDR1 SEHNR, CDR2 FQNEAQ (reference sequence). This sample stems from a study of blood T cells in healthy people across ages. Study-level findings and limits: Older age coincided with a roughly linear decline in TCR beta diversity per million T cells. Calculation of diversity from one million T cells yielded estimates considered to be underestimates.

Through a sample-barcoded 5' primer and a J-beta primer mix, a second PCR was run for about 6 to 12 cycles. Via MiXCR, TCRdb re-called the 5' RACE reads, giving one row per CDR3 protein. The sample includes just under 550,000 distinct CDR3 sequences, 24% seen only once; the top ten take 8.7%. These same records also appear under a second study, on T cells of mothers and their children. Per that study: From each mother came over 8.5 million TCR beta CDR3 reads, and from each child came about 3 million.

Sample: blood. The chain carries TRBV7-9 and TRBJ2-5, with 10 nucleotides matching TRBD2. The TCR comes from a boy under 18 in good health. The CDR3 loop reads CASSLWSGGAPETQYF. The CDR3 DNA reads TGTGCCAGCAGCTTATGGAGCGGGGGGGCCCCAGAGACCCAGTACTTC.